This T cell receptor (beta chain) was obtained from a study of shared clonotypes between healthy human individuals. General study findings and limits: Sampling included only blood; tissue repertoires likely differ. Compared with clonotypes that all four donors shared, non-shared clonotypes had lower generation probabilities.

Assay used: immunoSEQ multiplex PCR; TCRdb lists only in-frame clones, some missing. The sample holds about 2.3 million clones, 85% to 95% seen once. A word on this clone: Antigen: not known. The same CDR3 is also encoded by other DNA sequences in this sample.

CDR1 SGHNT and CDR2 YENEEA come from the germline V gene. The CDR3 extends over 15 amino acids. The V segment lost 5 bases and the J segment 4 bases; nucleotides outside the gene matches: 9. This sequence was found in a man between 18 and 29 years old in good health. Some clones in this sample may be carry-over from other donors' samples. The rearrangement joins TRBV11-3 to TRBJ2-5; TRBD1 agrees at 8 bases. Sequenced sample: naive CD4+ T cells from PBMCs. As to subset: CD45RA+ positively selected. CDR3 in amino acids: CASSPGQGRRETQYF. Written as DNA, the CDR3 is TGTGCCAGCAGCCCTGGACAGGGAAGAAGAGAGACCCAGTACTTC.